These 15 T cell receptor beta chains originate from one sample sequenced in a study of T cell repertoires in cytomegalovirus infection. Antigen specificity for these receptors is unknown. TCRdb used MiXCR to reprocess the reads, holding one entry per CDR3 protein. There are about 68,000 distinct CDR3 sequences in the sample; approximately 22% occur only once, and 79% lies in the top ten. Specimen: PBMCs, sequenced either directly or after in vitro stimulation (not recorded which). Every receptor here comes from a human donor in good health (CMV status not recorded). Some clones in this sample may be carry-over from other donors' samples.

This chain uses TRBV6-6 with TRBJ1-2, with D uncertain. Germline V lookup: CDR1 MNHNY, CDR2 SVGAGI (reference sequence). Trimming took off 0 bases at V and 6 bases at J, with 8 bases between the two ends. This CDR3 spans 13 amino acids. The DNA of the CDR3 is TGTGCCAGCAGTTACTCAGGACTAAATGGCTACACCTTC. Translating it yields CASSYSGLNGYTF.

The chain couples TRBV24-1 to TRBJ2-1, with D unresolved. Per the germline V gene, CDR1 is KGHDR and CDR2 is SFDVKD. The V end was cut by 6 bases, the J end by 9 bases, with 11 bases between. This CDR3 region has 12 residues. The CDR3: CATSPRRGEQFF. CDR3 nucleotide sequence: TGTGCCACCAGTCCCCGCAGAGGTGAGCAGTTCTTC.

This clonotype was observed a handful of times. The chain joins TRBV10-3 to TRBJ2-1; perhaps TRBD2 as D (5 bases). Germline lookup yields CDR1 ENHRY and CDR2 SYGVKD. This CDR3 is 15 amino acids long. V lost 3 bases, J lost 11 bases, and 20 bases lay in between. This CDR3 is CAISDPSLGGEKQFF. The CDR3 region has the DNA TGTGCCATCAGTGACCCCTCGCTCGGAGGAGAAAAGCAGTTCTTC.

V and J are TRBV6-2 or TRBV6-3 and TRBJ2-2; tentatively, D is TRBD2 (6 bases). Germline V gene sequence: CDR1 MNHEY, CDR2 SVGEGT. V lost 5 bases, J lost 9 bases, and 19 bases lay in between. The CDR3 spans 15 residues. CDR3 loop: CASSLSGTPLRELFF. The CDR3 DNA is TGTGCCAGCAGTCTTTCCGGGACTCCCCTCCGGGAGCTGTTTTTT.

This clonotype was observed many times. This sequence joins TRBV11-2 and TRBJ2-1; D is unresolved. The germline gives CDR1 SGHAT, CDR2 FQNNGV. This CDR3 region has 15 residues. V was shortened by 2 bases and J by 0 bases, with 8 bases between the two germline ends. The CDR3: CASSLSSGSYNEQFF. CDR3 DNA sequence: TGTGCCAGCAGCTTATCGTCAGGCTCCTACAATGAGCAGTTCTTC. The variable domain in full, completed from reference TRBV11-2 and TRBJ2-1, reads EAGVAQSPRYKIIEKRQSVAFWCNPISGHATLYWYQQILGQGPKLLIQFQNNGVVDDSQLPKDRFSAERLKGVDSTLKIQPAKLEDSAVYLCASSLSSGSYNEQFFGPGTRLTVL.

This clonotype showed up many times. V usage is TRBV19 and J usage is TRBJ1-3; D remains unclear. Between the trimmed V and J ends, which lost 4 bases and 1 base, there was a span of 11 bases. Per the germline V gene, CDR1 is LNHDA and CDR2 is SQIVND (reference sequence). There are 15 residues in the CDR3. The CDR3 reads CASSTPASSGNTIYF. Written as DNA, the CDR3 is TGTGCCAGTAGTACGCCAGCTTCTTCTGGAAACACCATATATTTT.

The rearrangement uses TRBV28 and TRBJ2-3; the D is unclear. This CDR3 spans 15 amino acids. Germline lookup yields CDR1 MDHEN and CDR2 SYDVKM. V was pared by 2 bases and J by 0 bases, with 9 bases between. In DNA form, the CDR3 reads TGTGCCAGCAGTTTAGCGGCAACTAGCACAGATACGCAGTATTTT. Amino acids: CASSLAATSTDTQYF. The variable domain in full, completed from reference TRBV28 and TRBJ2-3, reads DVKVTQSSRYLVKRTGEKVFLECVQDMDHENMFWYRQDPGLGLRLIYFSYDVKMKEKGDIPEGYSVSREKKERFSLILESASTNQTSMYLCASSLAATSTDTQYFGPGTRLTVL.

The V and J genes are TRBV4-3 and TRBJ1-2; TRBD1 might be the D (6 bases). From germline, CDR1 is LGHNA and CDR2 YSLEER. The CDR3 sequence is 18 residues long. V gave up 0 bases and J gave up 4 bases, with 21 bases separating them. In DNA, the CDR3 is TGCGCCAGCAGCCAAGAGACCCCCGGACAGTCGAGTGGCTATGGCTACACCTTC. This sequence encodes CASSQETPGQSSGYGYTF.

The CDR3 is CASSQAGTENEKLFF. The CDR3 bases are TGCGCCAGCAGCCAAGCCGGGACGGAAAATGAAAAACTGTTTTTT. The chain carries TRBV4-1 and TRBJ1-4; tentatively, D is TRBD1 (5 bases). This CDR3 is built from 15 residues. Germline CDR1 reads MGHRA; CDR2 reads YSYEKL. V was pared by 1 base and J by 5 bases, with 11 bases between.

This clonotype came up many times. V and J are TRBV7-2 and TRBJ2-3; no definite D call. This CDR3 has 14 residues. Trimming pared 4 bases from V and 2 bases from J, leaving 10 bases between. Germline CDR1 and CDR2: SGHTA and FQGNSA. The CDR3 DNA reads TGTGCCAGCAGCTCGGACCTGTTCACAGATACGCAGTATTTT. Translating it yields CASSSDLFTDTQYF.

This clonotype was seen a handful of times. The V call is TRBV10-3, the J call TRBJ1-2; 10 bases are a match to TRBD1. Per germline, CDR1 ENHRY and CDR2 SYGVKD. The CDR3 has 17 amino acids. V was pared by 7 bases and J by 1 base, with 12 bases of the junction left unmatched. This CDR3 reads CAIKAGTGAESNYGYTF. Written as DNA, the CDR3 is TGTGCCATCAAGGCCGGGACAGGGGCGGAAAGTAACTATGGCTACACCTTC.

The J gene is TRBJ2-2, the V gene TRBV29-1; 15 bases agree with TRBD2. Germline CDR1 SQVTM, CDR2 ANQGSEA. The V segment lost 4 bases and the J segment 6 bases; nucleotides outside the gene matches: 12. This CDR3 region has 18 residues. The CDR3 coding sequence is TGCAGCGTTGGGGAAGGACTAGCGGGAGGGCCTTATGCCGGGGAGCTGTTTTTT. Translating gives CSVGEGLAGGPYAGELFF.

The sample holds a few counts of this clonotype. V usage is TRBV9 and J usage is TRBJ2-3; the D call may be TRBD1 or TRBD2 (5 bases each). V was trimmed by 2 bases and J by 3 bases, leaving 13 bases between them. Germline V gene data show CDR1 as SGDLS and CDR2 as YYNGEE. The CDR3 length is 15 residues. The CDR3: CASSVTGTGTDTQYF. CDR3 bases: TGTGCCAGCAGCGTCACCGGGACGGGGACAGATACGCAGTATTTT.

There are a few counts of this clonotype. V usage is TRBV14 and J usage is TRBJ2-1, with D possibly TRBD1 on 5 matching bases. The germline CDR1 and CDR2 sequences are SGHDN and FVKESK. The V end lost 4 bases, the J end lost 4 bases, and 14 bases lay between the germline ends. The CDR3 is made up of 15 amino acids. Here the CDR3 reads CASSPTVPRYNEQFF. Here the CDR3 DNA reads TGTGCCAGCAGCCCGACAGTCCCTCGTTACAATGAGCAGTTCTTC. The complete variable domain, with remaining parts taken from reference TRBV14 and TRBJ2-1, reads EAGVTQFPSHSVIEKGQTVTLRCDPISGHDNLYWYRRVMGKEIKFLLHFVKESKQDESGMPNNRFLAERTGGTYSTLKVQPAELEDSGVYFCASSPTVPRYNEQFFGPGTRLTVL.

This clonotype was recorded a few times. CDR3 DNA: TGTGCCACCAGCTGGACCGTGAACACTGAAGCTTTCTTT. This gives the protein CATSWTVNTEAFF. This chain links TRBV15 with TRBJ1-1; D remains ambiguous. The germline V gene has CDR1 LNHNV and CDR2 YYDKDF (reference sequence). V was pared by 5 bases and J by 0 bases, with 7 bases between. The CDR3 extends over 13 amino acids.